The 27 T cell receptor beta chains below come from one sample, sequenced in a study of blood T cell repertoires in COVID-19. The method was immunoSEQ multiplex PCR; TCRdb's version includes in-frame clones alone and lacks a portion of them. The data hold about 250,000 clones, with approximately 80% observed a single time. Material: peripheral blood. The source is a woman between 65 and 79 years old with acute or convalescent COVID-19.

The chain carries TRBV5-4 and TRBJ2-2; 9 bases align to TRBD1. The germline CDR1 and CDR2 sequences are SGHNT and YYREEE (reference sequence). With V trimmed by 0 bases and J by 1 base, 4 bases remained unmatched. There are 17 residues in the CDR3. Here the CDR3 DNA reads TGTGCCAGCAGCTTGGAGACGGGACAGGGGAACACCGGGGAGCTGTTTTTT. This sequence encodes CASSLETGQGNTGELFF.

The rearrangement joins TRBV7-2 to TRBJ2-5; D call uncertain. This CDR3 is 15 amino acids long. V was trimmed by 5 bases and J by 7 bases, leaving 20 bases between them. CDR1 SGHTA and CDR2 FQGNSA come from the germline V gene. CDR3 coding DNA: TGTGCCAGCAGCGCCTCCCTAGGTCCAAGTGGGACCCAGTACTTC. This codes for CASSASLGPSGTQYF.

This sequence joins TRBV5-1 and TRBJ2-6, with 8 positions matching TRBD1. This CDR3 is built from 14 residues. Germline lookup yields CDR1 SGHRS and CDR2 YFSETQ. CDR3 nucleotide sequence: TGCTCACAGGGGGGTCCCTCTGGGGCCAACGTCCTGACTTTC. Translating gives CSQGGPSGANVLTF.

The chain is built from TRBV2 and TRBJ2-3, with 7 bases matching TRBD2. The CDR3 runs 15 residues. Germline values: CDR1 SNHLY, CDR2 FYNNEI. The ends lost 7 bases at V and 1 base at J; junction bases unmatched: 8. The CDR3 region has the DNA TGTGCCAGCAATTCTTGGGGAGGGCGCACAGATACGCAGTATTTT. Its protein is CASNSWGGRTDTQYF.

A single count supports this clone. The chain couples TRBV5-8 to TRBJ1-1; 8 bases are shared with TRBD1. This CDR3 has 16 amino acids. Germline V gene data show CDR1 as SGHTS and CDR2 as YDEGEE. V lost 2 bases, J lost 0 bases, and 6 bases stayed unmatched. CDR3 DNA sequence: TGTGCCAGCAGCTTAGGACAGGGCCTCATGAACACTGAAGCTTTCTTT. This translates into CASSLGQGLMNTEAFF.

The chain employs TRBV5-1 and TRBJ1-2; TRBD1 aligns across 10 bases. Unmatched junction bases numbered 7, after V lost 6 bases and J lost 2 bases. The germline gives CDR1 SGHRS, CDR2 YFSETQ. The CDR3 spans 15 residues. The CDR3 protein is CASTRTGGRNYGYTF. CDR3 coding DNA: TGCGCCAGCACCCGGACAGGGGGGAGGAACTATGGCTACACCTTC.

The CDR3 spells CASSLASSRQPQHF. The CDR3 DNA reads as TGTGCCAGCAGCTTAGCTAGTAGTCGTCAGCCCCAGCATTTT. This chain joins TRBV7-9 and TRBJ1-5; D unclear. V dropped 0 bases and J dropped 6 bases, with 9 bases sitting between them. This CDR3 comprises 14 residues. Germline CDR1 reads SEHNR; CDR2 reads FQNEAQ (reference sequence).

CDR3 region: CASSLDRGTEAFF. CDR3 nucleotides: TGTGCCAGCAGCTTGGACAGGGGCACTGAAGCTTTCTTT. This chain links TRBV7-8 with TRBJ1-1; TRBD1 aligns across 9 bases. This CDR3 has 13 amino acids. V gave up 3 bases and J gave up 4 bases; unmatched junction bases: 0. CDR1 SGHVS and CDR2 FQNEAQ come from the germline V gene.

The rearrangement joins TRBV14 to TRBJ1-6, with D possibly TRBD1 on 5 matching bases. Per the germline V gene, CDR1 is SGHDN and CDR2 is FVKESK. This CDR3 is 14 amino acids long. V was pared by 2 bases and J by 7 bases, with 9 bases between. The CDR3 sequence is CASSQWGGNSPLHF. In DNA, the CDR3 is TGTGCCAGCAGCCAATGGGGGGGGAATTCACCCCTCCACTTT.

This clone showed up just once. The rearrangement uses TRBV6-6 and TRBJ1-4; D is undetermined. Germline lookup yields CDR1 MNHNY and CDR2 SVGAGI (reference sequence). This CDR3 has 15 residues. The germline V and J ends were trimmed by 3 bases and 8 bases, with 16 bases remaining between them. CDR3 residues: CASSYGNLAGEKLFF. CDR3 DNA: TGTGCCAGCAGTTATGGAAACCTGGCGGGGGAAAAACTGTTTTTT.

This chain uses TRBV6-5 with TRBJ2-1, with 10 bases that match TRBD2. V gave up 10 bases and J gave up 4 bases; unmatched junction bases: 10. The CDR3 runs 15 residues. Per germline, CDR1 MNHEY and CDR2 SVGAGI. Here the CDR3 reads CAIRGSGGAYNEQFF. The CDR3 nucleotides are TGTGCCATAAGGGGAAGCGGGGGGGCGTACAATGAGCAGTTCTTC.

This sequence joins TRBV6-5 and TRBJ1-3; no definite D call. The CDR3 sequence is 13 residues long. The V end was cut by 5 bases, the J end by 4 bases, with 9 bases between. Germline V CDR1 and CDR2: MNHEY, SVGAGI. CDR3 sequence reads: CASSTPRGNTIYF. The CDR3 DNA reads TGTGCCAGCAGTACTCCTCGAGGAAACACCATATATTTT.

The chain joins TRBV9 to TRBJ2-7; D is possibly TRBD2 (5 bases). The V end lost 4 bases, the J end lost 2 bases, and 13 bases lay between the germline ends. CDR3 length equals 14 residues. Germline V gene sequence: CDR1 SGDLS, CDR2 YYNGEE. The CDR3 loop reads CASSPRPGTYEQYF. CDR3 sequence (DNA): TGTGCCAGCAGCCCGAGGCCGGGAACCTACGAGCAGTACTTC.

V is TRBV6-6 and J is TRBJ2-7; 9 nucleotides agree with TRBD1. This CDR3 has 13 amino acids. Trimming took 6 bases from V and 3 from J; bases not matched to a gene: 3. CDR1 and CDR2 from the germline V gene are MNHNY and SVGAGI (reference sequence). The CDR3 reads CASSRDRDYEQYF. The CDR3 nucleotides read TGTGCCAGCAGCCGGGACAGGGACTACGAGCAGTACTTC.

This clone was found a few times. V and J are TRBV25-1 and TRBJ1-1; the match to TRBD1 covers 8 bases. The CDR3 covers 15 residues. Germline CDR1 reads MGHDK; CDR2 reads SYGVNS. V gave up 7 bases and J gave up 2 bases; unmatched junction bases: 9. The CDR3 nucleotides are TGTGCCAGCATCGCTAGGACAGGGAGAAACACTGAAGCTTTCTTT. Its protein product is CASIARTGRNTEAFF.

There are a few counts of this clone. The chain combines TRBV5-1 with TRBJ1-3, with D unresolved. The CDR3 length is 15 residues. Germline CDR1 SGHRS, CDR2 YFSETQ. V dropped 0 bases and J dropped 0 bases, with 7 bases sitting between them. CDR3 protein: CASSLVGSSGNTIYF. The CDR3 nucleotides read TGCGCCAGCAGCTTGGTAGGGAGCTCTGGAAACACCATATATTTT.

This clone came up once. V gene TRBV11-2 combines with J gene TRBJ1-2; 8 positions agree with TRBD1. The CDR3 is 14 amino acids. The germline gives CDR1 SGHAT, CDR2 FQNNGV. The J segment lost 6 bases and the V segment lost 1 base, leaving 4 bases of the junction unmatched. CDR3 nucleotides: TGTGCCAGCAGCTTAGGGGCAGGGGGCGATGGCTACACCTTC. As protein: CASSLGAGGDGYTF.

The chain recombines TRBV7-9 with TRBJ1-1, with a tentative D call TRBD1 (6 bases). Germline V gene sequence: CDR1 SEHNR, CDR2 FQNEAQ (reference sequence). This CDR3 is 13 amino acids long. V was cut by 5 bases and J by 7 bases, with 14 bases left in between. CDR3 sequence reads: CASSLDRLSEAFF. The CDR3 nucleotides read TGTGCCAGCAGCCTTGACAGGTTGAGTGAAGCTTTCTTT.

The chain has TRBV27 and TRBJ1-4; D perhaps matches TRBD1 (5 bases). The germline V gene has CDR1 MNHEY and CDR2 SMNVEV (reference sequence). The V end was cut by 4 bases, the J end by 8 bases, with 17 bases between. This CDR3 spans 15 amino acids. Written as DNA, the CDR3 is TGTGCCAGCAGTTCCCTCGGAGGGAGGGGCGAAAAACTGTTTTTT. It is translated as CASSSLGGRGEKLFF.

The V call is TRBV29-1, the J call TRBJ1-2, with TRBD1 matching 7 bases. V lost 3 bases and J lost 8; bases outside the gene matches: 15. CDR1 is SQVTM and CDR2 is ANQGSEA in the germline V gene. The CDR3 is 15 residues long. The CDR3 DNA reads as TGCAGCGTTGACCAGTCAGGAGGGGGCATCGACGGCTACACCTTC. This encodes CSVDQSGGGIDGYTF.

J is TRBJ2-1 and V is TRBV7-8; D is possibly TRBD2 (6 bases). The CDR3 runs to 16 residues. Germline V gene data show CDR1 as SGHVS and CDR2 as FQNEAQ. Trimming removed 4 bases from V and 0 bases from J, with 13 bases in between. DNA of the CDR3: TGTGCCAGCAGCTCTCGGGACGGGAGCTCCTACAATGAGCAGTTCTTC. This codes for CASSSRDGSSYNEQFF.

J is TRBJ1-2 and V is TRBV5-1; 9 bases match TRBD1. The CDR3 spans 13 residues. Germline CDR1 reads SGHRS; CDR2 reads YFSETQ. J gave up 7 bases and V 5 bases, and 6 bases lay outside the gene matches. This CDR3 reads CASRTGQGAGYTF. The CDR3, as DNA: TGCGCCAGCAGAACGGGACAGGGCGCTGGCTACACCTTC.

The chain uses TRBV7-2 and TRBJ2-5, with TRBD2 as a possible D gene (6 bases). Trimming took 5 bases from V and 2 from J, leaving 15 bases between them. The CDR3 contains 15 residues. In germline, CDR1 is SGHTA, CDR2 FQGNSA. CDR3 in amino acids: CASSPPGLLQETQYF. The CDR3 region has the DNA TGTGCCAGCAGCCCACCGGGACTCCTGCAAGAGACCCAGTACTTC.

The chain carries TRBV18 and TRBJ1-3, with 7 nucleotides matching TRBD1. Trimming took 5 bases from V and 0 from J; bases not matched to a gene: 19. CDR1 KGHSH and CDR2 LQKENI come from the germline V gene. This CDR3 comprises 20 residues. The CDR3 region is CASSALLDRFSTSSGNTIYF. The CDR3 nucleotides read TGTGCCAGCTCAGCGCTATTGGACAGGTTTTCCACGAGCTCTGGAAACACCATATATTTT.

The chain joins TRBV27 to TRBJ1-2; maybe TRBD1 (6 bases). CDR3 length: 14 amino acids. Trimming left V 6 bases short and J 1 base short, with 12 bases between. CDR1 and CDR2 (germline): MNHEY, SMNVEV (reference sequence). As DNA, the CDR3 is TGTGCCAGCAGCGGACAGCCCCTTAACTATGGCTACACCTTC. Its protein product is CASSGQPLNYGYTF.

The gene calls are TRBV7-6 and TRBJ1-3; tentative D call: TRBD1 (6 bases). Germline CDR1 SGHVS, CDR2 FNYEAQ. The CDR3 sequence is 15 residues long. Trimming cost V 5 bases and J 6 bases, with 17 bases left between them. The CDR3 sequence is CASSLQDSRENTIYF. The CDR3 nucleotides are TGTGCCAGCAGCCTCCAGGACAGCCGGGAAAACACCATATATTTT. Looking up the rest from reference TRBV7-6 and TRBJ1-3 gives the full variable domain: GAGVSQSPRYKVTKRGQDVALRCDPISGHVSLYWYRQALGQGPEFLTYFNYEAQQDKSGLPNDRFSAERPEGSISTLTIQRTEQRDSAMYRCASSLQDSRENTIYFGEGSWLTVV.

V is TRBV28 and J is TRBJ2-7; a possible D gene is TRBD1 (6 bases). Germline CDR1 is MDHEN and CDR2 is SYDVKM. V shed 6 bases and J shed 4 bases, with 22 bases lying between them. This CDR3 spans 16 amino acids. CDR3 protein: CASRSRKWGLSYEQYF. The CDR3 DNA follows: TGTGCCAGCAGGTCCCGAAAGTGGGGGCTATCGTACGAGCAGTACTTC.